The next 27 T cell receptor beta chains were all read from a single sample in a study of response to subunit inactivated influenza vaccine. In TCRdb, the RT-PCR reads were re-called with MiXCR into one record per CDR3 protein. The sample includes about 830,000 distinct CDR3 sequences, about 18% of them seen just once. The input for sequencing was PBMCs from blood, taken 4 to 6 days after vaccination. These receptors all come from a man aged 45 to 65 who received an inactivated influenza vaccine.

This clonotype has only a few counts. The genes are TRBV10-3 and TRBJ2-6; TRBD1 is a possible D gene (6 bases). Germline V lookup: CDR1 ENHRY, CDR2 SYGVKD. CDR3 size: 14 residues. V was shortened by 5 bases and J by 1 base, with 6 bases between the two germline ends. The CDR3 nucleotides read TGTGCCATCAGTACAGGGTCTGGGGCCAACGTCCTGACTTTC. Translating gives CAISTGSGANVLTF.

There are a few counts of this clonotype. V and J are TRBV28 and TRBJ2-7; tentatively, D is TRBD2 (6 bases). Germline values: CDR1 MDHEN, CDR2 SYDVKM. V lost 11 bases to trimming and J lost 2 bases, with 13 bases between them. The CDR3 consists of 12 residues. The CDR3: CASGRRAYEQYF. The DNA for the CDR3 is TGTGCCTCCGGGCGGAGGGCCTACGAGCAGTACTTC.

V and J are TRBV5-1 and TRBJ2-1; 8 nucleotides align to TRBD1. The CDR3 is made up of 15 amino acids. The germline V gene encodes CDR1 SGHRS and CDR2 YFSETQ. V lost 0 bases, J lost 7 bases, and 6 bases stayed unmatched. The CDR3 sequence is CASSLGQGAVNEQFF. The CDR3 DNA follows: TGCGCCAGCAGCTTGGGGCAGGGGGCGGTTAATGAGCAGTTCTTC.

The rearrangement links TRBV6-1 to TRBJ2-7, with a weak D call TRBD2 (6 bases). Germline V gives CDR1 MNHNS, CDR2 SASEGT. V lost 6 bases, J lost 3 bases, and 18 bases lay in between. CDR3 size: 15 residues. CDR3 bases: TGTGCCAGCAGGCCCGTGGGAGGAGGGGTCTACGAGCAGTACTTC. Encoded protein: CASRPVGGGVYEQYF.

The chain couples TRBV24-1 to TRBJ2-1, with D tentatively TRBD2 (5 bases). Trimming took off 2 bases at V and 14 bases at J, with 12 bases between the two ends. This CDR3 has 12 amino acids. The germline CDR1 and CDR2 sequences are KGHDR and SFDVKD. As DNA, the CDR3 is TGTGCCACCAGTGATTGGACTGCTCAGGAGTTCTTC. Its protein is CATSDWTAQEFF.

This clonotype was detected a few times. The V and J genes are TRBV25-1 and TRBJ1-4; 8 bases are a match to TRBD1. Germline V gives CDR1 MGHDK, CDR2 SYGVNS. V was clipped by 3 bases and J by 2 bases; unmatched bases: 2. The CDR3 loop spans 15 amino acids. The CDR3 nucleotides read TGTGCCAGCAGTGAGGGACAGGTCACTAATGAAAAACTGTTTTTT. Its translation is CASSEGQVTNEKLFF.

The chain uses TRBV10-3 and TRBJ1-4; unclear D gene. V lost 10 bases, J lost 5 bases, and 8 bases lay in between. The CDR3 contains 11 residues. Germline assignment: CDR1 ENHRY and CDR2 SYGVKD. The CDR3 bases are TGTGCCACCCGATCAAATGAAAAACTGTTTTTT. Translated, it gives CATRSNEKLFF.

This rearrangement joins TRBV20-1 to TRBJ2-1; 16 nucleotides line up with TRBD2. The ends lost 6 bases at V and 12 bases at J; junction bases unmatched: 11. The germline V gene encodes CDR1 DFQATT and CDR2 SNEGSKA (reference sequence). The CDR3 loop spans 15 amino acids. As DNA, the CDR3 is TGCAGTGCACTATCCGGGACTAGCGGGAGGGGTGGGCAGTTCTTC. It encodes CSALSGTSGRGGQFF.

The chain employs TRBV5-1 and TRBJ1-1, with D uncertain. Germline lookup yields CDR1 SGHRS and CDR2 YFSETQ. There are 15 residues in the CDR3. V was cut by 1 base and J by 1 base, with 11 bases left in between. The CDR3 loop reads CASSLSESPNTEAFF. CDR3 coding DNA: TGCGCCAGCAGCTTGTCTGAGTCCCCGAACACTGAAGCTTTCTTT.

V gene TRBV20-1 combines with J gene TRBJ2-7, with TRBD2 matching 8 bases. Trimming took 6 bases from V and 12 from J; bases not matched to a gene: 16. CDR1 and CDR2 (germline): DFQATT, SNEGSKA (reference sequence). This CDR3 spans 13 amino acids. The CDR3, as DNA: TGCAGTGCCGTGCCGACTAGCGAGTTTCCTCCGTACTTC. The encoded protein is CSAVPTSEFPPYF.

The J gene is TRBJ2-3, the V gene TRBV7-2; 9 bases agree with TRBD2. Germline CDR1 SGHTA, CDR2 FQGNSA. With 3 bases clipped from V and 4 bases from J, the junction kept 8 bases outside the gene matches. The CDR3 is made up of 16 amino acids. CDR3 nucleotide sequence: TGTGCCAGCAGCTTGGCCGGGACTAGCCAAGCAGATACGCAGTATTTT. Protein product: CASSLAGTSQADTQYF.

This clonotype was seen a handful of times. The chain employs TRBV20-1 and TRBJ2-1; D is unclear. Germline-derived CDR1 and CDR2 are DFQATT and SNEGSKA (reference sequence). V dropped 1 base and J dropped 2 bases, with 12 bases sitting between them. This CDR3 has 15 residues. The CDR3 spells CSARALAGAYNEQFF. CDR3 sequence (DNA): TGCAGTGCTAGAGCCCTGGCAGGCGCCTACAATGAGCAGTTCTTC.

This sequence joins TRBV5-1 and TRBJ2-7; 8 bases are a match to TRBD1. Germline V gene lookup returns CDR1 SGHRS and CDR2 YFSETQ. The CDR3 runs to 15 residues. Losses at the gene ends were 0 bases for V and 4 bases for J; bases not matched to a gene: 6. This CDR3 reads CASSLGSQGAYEQYF. The DNA for the CDR3 is TGCGCCAGCAGCTTGGGAAGCCAGGGGGCTTACGAGCAGTACTTC.

This rearrangement joins TRBV19 to TRBJ1-6; D is unresolved. The CDR3 loop spans 14 amino acids. V was shortened by 5 bases and J by 7 bases, with 12 bases between the two germline ends. The germline CDR1 and CDR2 sequences are LNHDA and SQIVND (reference sequence). The CDR3 DNA reads as TGTGCCAGTAGTTCCGGGATACGGAATTCACCCCTCCACTTT. Its protein is CASSSGIRNSPLHF.

This clonotype was counted at least ten times. The chain couples TRBV6-1 to TRBJ2-3; the D gene could be TRBD1 or TRBD2 (5 bases each). The CDR3 length is 13 residues. Germline loops: CDR1 MNHNS, CDR2 SASEGT. V was clipped by 5 bases and J by 6 bases, with 12 bases between them. CDR3 in amino acids: CASSPLRGDTQYF. Written as DNA, the CDR3 is TGTGCCAGCAGTCCGCTGAGGGGCGATACGCAGTATTTT.

The chain links TRBV12-3 or TRBV12-4 to TRBJ1-1, with D unclear. V was trimmed by 4 bases and J by 0 bases, leaving 15 bases between them. The CDR3 consists of 16 residues. CDR3 sequence reads: CASSSPGRNMNTEAFF. The CDR3 nucleotides are TGTGCCAGCAGTTCCCCCGGACGGAACATGAACACTGAAGCTTTCTTT.

This clonotype was observed many times. This chain joins TRBV29-1 and TRBJ2-1, with D unclear. The CDR3 is 14 residues long. Trimming pared 4 bases from V and 0 bases from J, leaving 10 bases between. CDR1 and CDR2 from the germline V gene are SQVTM and ANQGSEA. CDR3 coding DNA: TGCAGCGTTGCGGGTAGGAGCTCCTACAATGAGCAGTTCTTC. This codes for CSVAGRSSYNEQFF.

The chain employs TRBV29-1 and TRBJ1-1, with D unresolved. Germline assignment: CDR1 SQVTM and CDR2 ANQGSEA. This CDR3 is built from 12 residues. The V gene lost 5 bases and the J gene lost 1 base, with 8 bases spanning the gap. Written as DNA, the CDR3 is TGCAGCGTTTATTCAGAGAACACTGAAGCTTTCTTT. Translated: CSVYSENTEAFF.

This sequence joins TRBV6-2 or TRBV6-3 and TRBJ2-7; D may match TRBD1 or TRBD2 (6 bases each). This CDR3 spans 16 amino acids. Trimming removed 8 bases at V and 9 bases at J, with 29 bases between. Germline lookup yields CDR1 MNHEY and CDR2 SVGEGT. CDR3 amino acids: CASGYPVRGHEFGQYF. Written as DNA, the CDR3 is TGTGCCAGCGGATACCCGGTCCGGGGGCACGAGTTCGGGCAGTACTTC.

This clonotype was detected only a few times. The chain recombines TRBV20-1 with TRBJ2-7, with D perhaps matching TRBD2 (6 bases). The V end lost 2 bases, the J end lost 12 bases, and 11 bases lay between the germline ends. The CDR3 runs 10 residues. CDR1 DFQATT and CDR2 SNEGSKA come from the germline V gene (reference sequence). CDR3 nucleotide sequence: TGCAGTGCTAGACTCGGGACTGTGTACTTC. It translates to CSARLGTVYF.

This chain uses TRBV10-3 with TRBJ1-6, with TRBD1 as a possible D gene (6 bases). V lost 6 bases to trimming and J lost 6 bases, with 12 bases between them. The CDR3 has 14 residues. Germline assignment: CDR1 ENHRY and CDR2 SYGVKD. DNA for the CDR3: TGTGCCATCAGACCGGGGACATCTAATTCACCCCTCCACTTT. It codes for CAIRPGTSNSPLHF.

The chain joins TRBV4-3 to TRBJ2-3; TRBD2 matches 10 bases. CDR3 length: 17 residues. The V segment lost 2 bases and the J segment 4 bases; nucleotides outside the gene matches: 9. Germline V gene sequence: CDR1 LGHNA, CDR2 YSLEER. CDR3 protein: CASSQNSGTSVADTQYF. CDR3 DNA: TGCGCCAGCAGCCAAAATTCCGGGACTAGCGTTGCAGATACGCAGTATTTT.

The CDR3 DNA follows: TGCAGTGCCCCACCGGGACTAGCGTTCGAGCAGTACTTC. As protein: CSAPPGLAFEQYF. This chain uses TRBV20-1 with TRBJ2-7, with TRBD2 matching 10 bases. The trim removed 6 bases at V and 6 bases at J, leaving 8 bases unmatched. The CDR3 is made up of 13 amino acids. The germline gives CDR1 DFQATT, CDR2 SNEGSKA (reference sequence).

The genes are TRBV18 and TRBJ1-5; D not certain. Germline CDR1 is KGHSH and CDR2 is LQKENI. V shed 2 bases and J shed 4 bases, with 9 bases lying between them. CDR3 length equals 14 residues. The CDR3 bases are TGTGCCAGCTCACCATCCTCCGGGAATCAGCCCCAGCATTTT. Protein product: CASSPSSGNQPQHF.

This clonotype was recorded a few times. The chain links TRBV12-3 or TRBV12-4 to TRBJ2-1; 7 nucleotides align to TRBD2. J lost 3 bases, V lost 8 bases, and 7 bases had no gene match. The CDR3 loop spans 14 amino acids. In nucleotides, the CDR3 is TGTGCCAGCGGCCTCGGGGGGAACTACAATGAGCAGTTCTTC. This codes for CASGLGGNYNEQFF.

This clonotype was recorded a few times. The rearrangement joins TRBV15 to TRBJ2-5; 12 bases line up with TRBD2. The CDR3 consists of 15 residues. CDR1 and CDR2 (germline): LNHNV, YYDKDF (reference sequence). J gave up 5 bases and V 6 bases, and 7 bases lay outside the gene matches. CDR3 bases: TGTGCCACCAGGAGACTAGCGGGGGTCCAGGAGACCCAGTACTTC. Translated: CATRRLAGVQETQYF.

This clonotype turned up a few times. CDR3 residues: CASSSSGDQTQYF. The CDR3 DNA follows: TGCGCCAGCAGCTCCTCAGGGGATCAGACCCAGTACTTC. This sequence joins TRBV5-1 and TRBJ2-5; weak D call: TRBD1 (6 bases). Germline V gene lookup returns CDR1 SGHRS and CDR2 YFSETQ. Trimming cost V 3 bases and J 6 bases, with 12 bases left between them. CDR3 size: 13 residues.